These T cell receptor beta chains were read from a single sample in a study of cytomegalovirus exposure and HLA in healthy donors. TCRdb's copy holds only in-frame clones and misses some; the assay was immunoSEQ multiplex PCR. The sample contains 250,000 to 400,000 clones, approximately 85% of which appear only once. The sequenced sample consisted of PBMCs. Receptors were obtained from a young man in good health and CMV-seronegative. Both conserved end residues are part of each CDR3. D genes are given only for firm matches. Size is stated for part of the rows, as once, few or many counts, or as a class when the clone is expanded.

d_call,v_call,j_call,clone_size,cdr3_nt,cdr3_aa
NA,TRBV29-1,TRBJ2-3,NA,TGCAGCGTCCTAAGCGGGCCCACAGATACGCAGTATTTT,CSVLSGPTDTQYF
NA,TRBV4-1,TRBJ2-7,NA,TGCGCCAGCAGCCAGACCCCAGGAAGCAGCTCCTACGAGCAGTACTTC,CASSQTPGSSSYEQYF
TRBD1,TRBV25-1,TRBJ2-7,NA,TGTGCCAGCAGCGAACTCAGGGGGGAGCAGTACTTC,CASSELRGEQYF
NA,TRBV6-6,TRBJ1-5,NA,TGTGCCAGCAGTTACGCGTTCGCGGATCAGCCCCAGCATTTT,CASSYAFADQPQHF
NA,TRBV4-3,TRBJ1-2,once,TGCGCCAGCAGCCAAGAGGGAGGGAGCTATGGCTACACCTTC,CASSQEGGSYGYTF
TRBD1,TRBV5-6,TRBJ2-1,NA,TGTGCCAGCAGCTTGGTCCCCCAGACAGGGGCCCATGAGCAGTTCTTC,CASSLVPQTGAHEQFF
NA,TRBV6-5,TRBJ1-5,NA,TGTGCCAGCGCCCAGCGGCAGAATCAGCCCCAGCATTTT,CASAQRQNQPQHF
NA,TRBV6-4,TRBJ2-3,NA,TGTGCCAGCAGTGACTCGCGGGGAGGTGGCACAGATACGCAGTATTTT,CASSDSRGGGTDTQYF
TRBD1,TRBV7-7,TRBJ2-1,NA,TGTGCCAGCAGCTTAGCACCCGGGACAGGGGCCCATGAGCAGTTCTTC,CASSLAPGTGAHEQFF
NA,TRBV29-1,TRBJ2-5,NA,TGCAGCGTTCCAGGGTTGAACCAAGAGACCCAGTACTTC,CSVPGLNQETQYF
NA,TRBV19,TRBJ1-1,NA,TGTGCCAGTAGTCTGACACCCGAATTGGAAGCTTTCTTT,CASSLTPELEAFF
NA,TRBV18,TRBJ1-1,NA,TGTGCCAGCTCACCACGGATGACTACCCAGGAAAACACTGAAGCTTTCTTT,CASSPRMTTQENTEAFF
NA,TRBV11-2,TRBJ2-7,NA,TGTGCCAGCAGCTTAGACCAATACGAGCAGTACTTC,CASSLDQYEQYF
NA,TRBV10-3,TRBJ2-3,NA,TGTGCCATCAGTGATAAGGGGATGAGCACAGATACGCAGTATTTT,CAISDKGMSTDTQYF
TRBD1,TRBV6-1,TRBJ2-4,NA,TGTGCCAGCAGAACGGGACAGGGGAAGAACATTCAGTACTTC,CASRTGQGKNIQYF
TRBD2,TRBV6-5,TRBJ2-7,NA,TGTGCCATCTCGCCCAGGGAGGGCTACGAGCAGTACTTC,CAISPREGYEQYF
TRBD1,TRBV27,TRBJ2-3,NA,TGTGCCAGCAGTTACGGGACAGCGCGAGATACGCAGTATTTT,CASSYGTARDTQYF
NA,TRBV6-5,TRBJ1-1,NA,TGTGCCAGCAGTTACTATCAGGGTAGCACTGAAGCTTTCTTT,CASSYYQGSTEAFF
NA,TRBV5-1,TRBJ2-7,NA,TGCGCCAGCAGCACCGGAGGTCAGCCGCAAGAGCAGTACTTC,CASSTGGQPQEQYF
NA,TRBV5-4,TRBJ1-2,NA,TGTGCCAGCAGCTTATTGTCGAGTGGCTACACCTTC,CASSLLSSGYTF
TRBD1,TRBV7-9,TRBJ1-2,NA,TGTGCCAGCAGCTCCGTGAGGGACAGAAAAATTAACTATGGCTACACCTTC,CASSSVRDRKINYGYTF
TRBD2,TRBV5-4,TRBJ2-1,NA,TGTGCCAGCAGCCCACCCCCAGCGGGGGGGCCGAATGAGCAGTTCTTC,CASSPPPAGGPNEQFF
TRBD1,TRBV7-9,TRBJ1-2,NA,TGTGCCAGCGACACGGGACAGGGGATCCTAGGCTATGGCTACACCTTC,CASDTGQGILGYGYTF
NA,TRBV6-5,TRBJ1-2,NA,TGTGCCAGCAGTTACTCGTGGGCTGGAGGCTACACCTTC,CASSYSWAGGYTF
NA,TRBV29-1,TRBJ2-5,NA,TGCAGCGTTGAAACGGGAGAGGGGGCCTTGGAGACCCAGTACTTC,CSVETGEGALETQYF
NA,TRBV13,TRBJ2-1,NA,TGTGCCAGCAGCTTACCGCCAGGGGTATCCTACAATGAGCAGTTCTTC,CASSLPPGVSYNEQFF
NA,TRBV7-5,TRBJ1-1,NA,TGTGTCAGAAAAGGGGGAAACACTGAAGCTTTCTTT,CVRKGGNTEAFF
NA,TRBV18,TRBJ2-5,once,TGTGCCAGCTCATCGGGGGTCAAGGAGACCCAGTACTTC,CASSSGVKETQYF
NA,TRBV15,TRBJ2-1,NA,TGTGCCACCAGCAGATTTCCCCGGGACACCAACAATGAGCAGTTCTTC,CATSRFPRDTNNEQFF
TRBD1,TRBV6-1,TRBJ2-7,NA,TGTGCCATGGGGGACAGAAACTACGAGCAGTACTTC,CAMGDRNYEQYF
NA,TRBV18,TRBJ1-1,NA,TGTGCCAGCTCACAGAGGAACACTGAAGCTTTCTTT,CASSQRNTEAFF
TRBD2,TRBV2,TRBJ2-3,once,TGTGCCAGCCAGCGGGGAGGGGCAGATACGCAGTATTTT,CASQRGGADTQYF
TRBD1,TRBV4-1,TRBJ1-2,NA,TGCGCCAGCAGCCAGAAGACAGGGAACTATGGCTACACCTTC,CASSQKTGNYGYTF
TRBD1,TRBV7-9,TRBJ1-1,NA,TGTGCCAGCAGCTCGGGACAGAGGAACACTGAAGCTTTCTTT,CASSSGQRNTEAFF
TRBD2,TRBV7-2,TRBJ2-2,NA,TGTGCCAGCAGACCCACTAGCGGAGGTTACACCGGGGAGCTGTTTTTT,CASRPTSGGYTGELFF
NA,TRBV7-8,TRBJ2-7,NA,TGTGCCAGCAGCTTAGGGCGGGTCGAGCAGTACTTC,CASSLGRVEQYF
NA,TRBV11-2,TRBJ1-2,once,TGTGCCAGCAGCACACCAAATGGGGGGGGCTCTGGCTACACCTTC,CASSTPNGGGSGYTF
TRBD2,TRBV6-5,TRBJ2-5,NA,TGTGCCAGCAGAGGAGCGGGGGGCGAGAAGACCCAGTACTTC,CASRGAGGEKTQYF
TRBD2,TRBV4-3,TRBJ2-1,NA,TGCGCCAGCAGCCAAGATAGGTCTAGCGGGAATGAGCAGTTCTTC,CASSQDRSSGNEQFF
NA,TRBV5-6,TRBJ2-2,NA,TGTGCCAGCAGCTTGGGGGTTACTAGCGGGGAGCTGTTTTTT,CASSLGVTSGELFF
NA,TRBV7-9,TRBJ2-7,medium-sized,TGTGCCAGCAGCTCGAGCTCCTACGAGCAGTACTTC,CASSSSSYEQYF
TRBD1,TRBV5-1,TRBJ1-1,NA,TGCGCCAGCAGCCCACATCCTGACAGGGTGGTCACTGAAGCTTTCTTT,CASSPHPDRVVTEAFF
TRBD2,TRBV4-2,TRBJ2-3,NA,TGTGCCAGCAGCGCCGGGACTAGCGCCACAGATACGCAGTATTTT,CASSAGTSATDTQYF
TRBD1,TRBV30,TRBJ1-4,NA,TGTGCCTGGAGCGACAGGGGGCTTAAAGAAAAACTGTTTTTT,CAWSDRGLKEKLFF
NA,TRBV6-5,TRBJ1-4,NA,TGTGCCAGCAGTTATCTGCGGGGTGAAAAACTGTTTTTT,CASSYLRGEKLFF
TRBD1,TRBV7-9,TRBJ2-7,once,TGTGCCAGCAGTAATACCGGGACAGGGGTCACTGAGTCCTTC,CASSNTGTGVTESF
TRBD1,TRBV28,TRBJ1-1,few,TGTGCCAGCAGTTTCGGGACAGGGAACACTGAAGCTTTCTTT,CASSFGTGNTEAFF
TRBD2,TRBV27,TRBJ2-3,NA,TGTGCCAGCAGTTCAAACGAGATAGCGGGGCCACAAGATACGCAGTATTTT,CASSSNEIAGPQDTQYF
NA,TRBV7-9,TRBJ2-7,NA,TGTGCCAGCAGCTTAATGTCGGGCGAGCAGTACTTC,CASSLMSGEQYF
NA,TRBV19,TRBJ1-1,NA,TGTGCCAGTAGTATCCCACGACAGTTCGAGAACACTGAAGCTTTCTTT,CASSIPRQFENTEAFF
TRBD1,TRBV27,TRBJ2-2,NA,TGTGCCAGCAGTTTATGGTCAGGGGGAGAGAGAACCGGGGAGCTGTTTTTT,CASSLWSGGERTGELFF
TRBD1,TRBV19,TRBJ2-4,NA,TGTGCCAGTAGTCGCCAGGGGGTGCGCTTTCAGTACTTC,CASSRQGVRFQYF
NA,TRBV2,TRBJ1-5,NA,TGTGCCAGCAGTGACAGGGGAAGGCAGCCCCAGCATTTT,CASSDRGRQPQHF
TRBD2,TRBV11-2,TRBJ2-3,NA,TGTGCCAGCAGCTTAGAGGGGGGGTCCACAGATACGCAGTATTTT,CASSLEGGSTDTQYF